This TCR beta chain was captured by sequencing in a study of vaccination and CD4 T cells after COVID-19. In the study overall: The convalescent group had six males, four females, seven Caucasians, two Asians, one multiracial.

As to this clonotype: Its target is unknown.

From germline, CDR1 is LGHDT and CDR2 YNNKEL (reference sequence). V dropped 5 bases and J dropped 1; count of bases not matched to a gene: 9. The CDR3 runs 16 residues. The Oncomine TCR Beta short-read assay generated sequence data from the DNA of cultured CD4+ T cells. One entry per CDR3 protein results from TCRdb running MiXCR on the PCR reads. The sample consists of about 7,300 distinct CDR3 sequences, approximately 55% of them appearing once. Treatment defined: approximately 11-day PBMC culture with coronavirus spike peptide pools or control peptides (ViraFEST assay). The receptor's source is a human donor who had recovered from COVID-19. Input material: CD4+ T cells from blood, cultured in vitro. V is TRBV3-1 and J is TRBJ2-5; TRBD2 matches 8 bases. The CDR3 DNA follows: TGTGCCAGCAGCGTACGCCCGGGGGGGGGCCAAGAGACCCAGTACTTC. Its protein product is CASSVRPGGGQETQYF.